The 14 T cell receptor beta chains given below trace back to one sample, sequenced in a study of T cell responses to AZD1222 COVID-19 vaccine. The table came from immunoSEQ multiplex PCR; TCRdb's copy has only in-frame clones and leaves some out. This sample has about 120,000 clones, with under 95% found just once. The sequenced sample was peripheral blood, obtained 28 days after the second AZD1222 dose. The receptor set was obtained from an adult who received the AZD1222 COVID-19 vaccine.

The chain recombines TRBV7-2 with TRBJ1-5, with no clear D. The germline V and J ends were trimmed by 1 base and 11 bases, with 12 bases remaining between them. The CDR3 runs to 13 residues. Germline V lookup: CDR1 SGHTA, CDR2 FQGNSA. As DNA, the CDR3 is TGTGCCAGCAGCTTAGAGGTTCGCGGGGCCCAGCATTTT. This codes for CASSLEVRGAQHF.

The J gene is TRBJ1-6, the V gene TRBV19; D gene ambiguous. Trimming took off 7 bases at V and 0 bases at J, with 13 bases between the two ends. Germline-derived CDR1 and CDR2 are LNHDA and SQIVND (reference sequence). CDR3 length: 16 residues. CDR3 bases: TGTGCCAGTATCTGGACGGGGAGCTCCTATAATTCACCCCTCCACTTT. This encodes CASIWTGSSYNSPLHF.

This rearrangement joins TRBV3-1 (or the pseudogene TRBV3-2) to TRBJ1-2; D uncertain. The length of the CDR3 is 15 residues. The V gene's germline CDR1 is LGHDT and CDR2 YNNKEL (reference sequence). V was clipped by 1 base and J by 0 bases, with 9 bases between them. This CDR3 reads CASSQAGPSNYGYTF. CDR3 sequence (DNA): TGTGCCAGCAGCCAAGCGGGCCCGTCTAACTATGGCTACACCTTC.

The rearrangement links TRBV7-9 to TRBJ2-7; possible D gene TRBD1, 5 bases. V dropped 5 bases and J dropped 3 bases, with 11 bases sitting between them. Germline V gene sequence: CDR1 SEHNR, CDR2 FQNEAQ (reference sequence). The CDR3 covers 13 residues. The CDR3 nucleotides read TGTGCCAGCAGCCGGACACCCTACTACGAGCAGTACTTC. Protein product: CASSRTPYYEQYF. Variable domain in full (rest from reference TRBV7-9 and TRBJ2-7): DTGVSQNPRHKITKRGQNVTFRCDPISEHNRLYWYRQTLGQGPEFLTYFQNEAQLEKSRLLSDRFSAERPKGSFSTLEIQRTEQGDSAMYLCASSRTPYYEQYFGPGTRLTVT.

V is TRBV5-5 and J is TRBJ2-2, with D unresolved. Per the germline V gene, CDR1 is SGHKS and CDR2 is YYEKEE (reference sequence). The CDR3 has 16 amino acids. The V end lost 2 bases, the J end lost 6 bases, and 17 bases lay between the germline ends. The CDR3 spells CASSFPPIVGAGELFF. CDR3 coding DNA: TGTGCCAGCAGCTTTCCCCCAATAGTCGGTGCCGGGGAGCTGTTTTTT. Full variable domain (missing parts from reference TRBV5-5 and TRBJ2-2): DAGVTQSPTHLIKTRGQQVTLRCSPISGHKSVSWYQQVLGQGPQFIFQYYEKEERGRGNFPDRFSARQFPNYSSELNVNALLLGDSALYLCASSFPPIVGAGELFFGEGSRLTVL.

V usage is TRBV5-1 and J usage is TRBJ2-1; D is unresolved. V lost 4 bases to trimming and J lost 2 bases, with 10 bases between them. The CDR3 spans 14 residues. Germline V gene sequence: CDR1 SGHRS, CDR2 YFSETQ. CDR3 DNA sequence: TGCGCCAGCAGCGCGGACCGTACCTACAATGAGCAGTTCTTC. It encodes CASSADRTYNEQFF.

The V gene is TRBV2, the J gene TRBJ2-7; tentative D call: TRBD1 (6 bases). Trimming removed 4 bases at V and 4 bases at J, with 20 bases between. The V gene's germline CDR1 is SNHLY and CDR2 FYNNEI. CDR3 length: 16 residues. CDR3 in DNA: TGTGCCAGCAGTGTTTTTCCGGGCCCCGACAGGTACGAGCAGTACTTC. Its translation: CASSVFPGPDRYEQYF.

CDR3 amino acids: CASSSLGANYGYTF. In nucleotides, the CDR3 is TGTGCCAGCAGCTCGTTGGGGGCTAACTATGGCTACACCTTC. This chain connects TRBV6-5 to TRBJ1-2, with D perhaps matching TRBD1 (5 bases). The V end lost 6 bases, the J end lost 0 bases, and 11 bases lay between the germline ends. Germline V gene lookup returns CDR1 MNHEY and CDR2 SVGAGI. This CDR3 has 14 residues.

The V and J genes are TRBV4-1 and TRBJ2-7, with 13 positions matching TRBD2. The CDR3 contains 17 residues. J was trimmed by 4 bases and V by 0 bases; bases with no gene match: 6. Germline assignment: CDR1 MGHRA and CDR2 YSYEKL. In DNA, the CDR3 is TGCGCCAGCAGCCAAGAGGAGGGACTAGCGGGAAGGTACGAGCAGTACTTC. Protein product: CASSQEEGLAGRYEQYF.

The chain combines TRBV5-6 with TRBJ2-1, with unresolved D. With 0 bases removed from V and 5 bases from J, the gap between germline ends came to 6 bases. Germline V gene data show CDR1 as SGHDT and CDR2 as YYEEEE. This CDR3 has 13 residues. CDR3 DNA: TGTGCCAGCAGCTTGGACAGTCACAATGAGCAGTTCTTC. Its translation: CASSLDSHNEQFF.

This chain connects TRBV29-1 to TRBJ2-3; TRBD2 matches 7 bases. V lost 2 bases, J lost 15 bases, and 8 bases stayed unmatched. Germline CDR1 reads SQVTM; CDR2 reads ANQGSEA. This CDR3 spans 11 amino acids. CDR3 loop: CSVEKDGRIYF. CDR3 sequence (DNA): TGCAGCGTTGAAAAGGACGGGAGGATTTATTTT.

The chain employs TRBV20-1 and TRBJ1-1; D gene ambiguous. V was cut by 5 bases and J by 4 bases, with 8 bases left in between. CDR3 length: 11 residues. The V gene's germline CDR1 is DFQATT and CDR2 SNEGSKA (reference sequence). The DNA for the CDR3 is TGCAGTGCTTCACCGGGCACTGAAGCTTTCTTT. Translated, it gives CSASPGTEAFF.

The sample holds one count of this clone. The chain recombines TRBV11-2 with TRBJ1-6; 7 bases fit TRBD1. V was pared by 6 bases and J by 10 bases, with 9 bases of the junction left unmatched. Germline CDR1 reads SGHAT; CDR2 reads FQNNGV. The CDR3 is 14 residues long. The CDR3 loop is CASSLTGDGSPLHF. Written as DNA, the CDR3 is TGTGCCAGCAGTTTAACAGGGGACGGATCACCCCTCCACTTT.

CDR3 DNA sequence: TGTGCCAGCACTCCGGCCAGGAGCACAGATACGCAGTATTTT. Translating it yields CASTPARSTDTQYF. This chain links TRBV3-1 (or the pseudogene TRBV3-2) with TRBJ2-3; D gene unclear. This CDR3 region has 14 residues. The V end was cut by 7 bases, the J end by 0 bases, with 11 bases between. Germline lookup yields CDR1 LGHDT and CDR2 YNNKEL (reference sequence).